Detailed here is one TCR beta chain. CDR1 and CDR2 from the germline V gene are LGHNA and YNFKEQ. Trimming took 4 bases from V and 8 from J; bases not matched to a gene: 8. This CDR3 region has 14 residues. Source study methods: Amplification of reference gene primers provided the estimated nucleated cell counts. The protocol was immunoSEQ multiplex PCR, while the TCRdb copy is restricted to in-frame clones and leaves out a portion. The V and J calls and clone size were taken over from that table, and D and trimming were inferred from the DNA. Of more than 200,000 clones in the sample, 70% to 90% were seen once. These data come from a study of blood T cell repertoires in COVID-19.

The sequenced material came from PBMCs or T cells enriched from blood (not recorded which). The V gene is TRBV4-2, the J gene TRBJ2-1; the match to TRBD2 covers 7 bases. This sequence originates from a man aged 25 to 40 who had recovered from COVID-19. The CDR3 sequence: CASSPDAGDDEQFF. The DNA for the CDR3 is TGTGCCAGCAGCCCGGACGCGGGAGACGATGAGCAGTTCTTC.